These T cell receptor beta chains were read from a single sample in a study of identical twins' blood T cells. TCRdb reprocessed the 5' RACE reads with MiXCR, giving one entry per CDR3 protein. The sample holds roughly 340,000 distinct CDR3 sequences, approximately 30% seen once. Sequences were obtained from PBMCs. These receptors all come from a woman aged 18-55 years in good health. CDR3s include the opening cysteine and the closing phenylalanine or tryptophan. Fields, in order: V gene, D gene, J gene, clone size, CDR3 protein, CDR3 DNA. The D gene is left open where the match is weak. Only part of the rows carry a size: once, few, many, or a class if the clone is expanded.

v_call: TRBV20-1; d_call: TRBD2; j_call: TRBJ2-2; clone_size: NA; cdr3_aa: CSAASGRTGERFF; cdr3_nt: TGCAGTGCTGCTAGCGGGAGAACCGGGGAGCGGTTTTTT
v_call: TRBV19; d_call: NA; j_call: TRBJ2-3; clone_size: few; cdr3_aa: CASVGDTDTQYF; cdr3_nt: TGTGCCAGTGTCGGGGACACAGATACGCAGTATTTT
v_call: TRBV29-1; d_call: NA; j_call: TRBJ2-2; clone_size: many; cdr3_aa: CSVEDGTGELFF; cdr3_nt: TGCAGCGTTGAAGATGGCACCGGGGAGCTGTTTTTT
v_call: TRBV6-4; d_call: TRBD2; j_call: TRBJ2-3; clone_size: NA; cdr3_aa: CASSRLAASTDTRYF; cdr3_nt: TGTGCCAGCAGCCGACTAGCAGCTAGCACAGATACGCGGTATTTT
v_call: TRBV29-1; d_call: NA; j_call: TRBJ2-3; clone_size: NA; cdr3_aa: CSVLLGDTQYF; cdr3_nt: TGCAGCGTTCTACTAGGAGATACGCAGTATTTT
v_call: TRBV7-9; d_call: NA; j_call: TRBJ1-6; clone_size: few; cdr3_aa: CASGGQGLSPLHF; cdr3_nt: TGTGCCAGTGGAGGTCAGGGTTTATCACCCCTCCACTTT
v_call: TRBV29-1; d_call: NA; j_call: TRBJ1-1; clone_size: few; cdr3_aa: CSVEPLKGTEAFF; cdr3_nt: TGCAGCGTTGAACCGCTTAAGGGGACTGAAGCTTTCTTT
v_call: TRBV12-3/TRBV12-4; d_call: NA; j_call: TRBJ2-7; clone_size: NA; cdr3_aa: CASSLGDTSPYEHYF; cdr3_nt: TGTGCCAGCAGTTTGGGGGACACCTCACCCTACGAGCATTACTTC
v_call: TRBV24-1; d_call: NA; j_call: TRBJ1-2; clone_size: many; cdr3_aa: CATSEGRDYGYTF; cdr3_nt: TGTGCCACCAGTGAGGGCAGAGACTATGGCTACACCTTC
v_call: TRBV7-2; d_call: TRBD1; j_call: TRBJ1-1; clone_size: few; cdr3_aa: CASSFTTGGTEAFF; cdr3_nt: TGTGCCAGCAGCTTCACTACAGGGGGCACTGAAGCTTTCTTT
v_call: TRBV4-3; d_call: NA; j_call: TRBJ2-6; clone_size: NA; cdr3_aa: CASSQVFSGANVLTF; cdr3_nt: TGCGCCAGCAGCCAAGTTTTCTCTGGGGCCAACGTCCTGACTTTC
v_call: TRBV28; d_call: NA; j_call: TRBJ1-1; clone_size: few; cdr3_aa: CASSSLPSEAFF; cdr3_nt: TGTGCCAGCAGTTCCCTTCCAAGTGAAGCTTTCTTT
v_call: TRBV18; d_call: TRBD1; j_call: TRBJ1-5; clone_size: few; cdr3_aa: CASSPQGAGQPQHF; cdr3_nt: TGTGCCAGCTCACCACAGGGGGCGGGTCAGCCCCAGCATTTT
v_call: TRBV5-1; d_call: TRBD2; j_call: TRBJ2-3; clone_size: few; cdr3_aa: CASSLAGAGTDTQYF; cdr3_nt: TGCGCCAGCAGCTTAGCGGGAGCGGGGACAGATACGCAGTATTTT
v_call: TRBV20-1; d_call: NA; j_call: TRBJ1-1; clone_size: few; cdr3_aa: CSASDRPMNTEAFF; cdr3_nt: TGCAGTGCTAGCGACAGACCAATGAACACTGAAGCTTTCTTT
v_call: TRBV5-1; d_call: TRBD2; j_call: TRBJ2-1; clone_size: many; cdr3_aa: CASNPSGSTSYNEQFF; cdr3_nt: TGCGCCAGCAACCCTAGCGGGAGTACGTCCTACAATGAGCAGTTCTTC
v_call: TRBV19; d_call: TRBD1; j_call: TRBJ2-1; clone_size: NA; cdr3_aa: CASSARDRVANEQFF; cdr3_nt: TGTGCCAGTAGTGCCCGGGACAGGGTAGCCAATGAGCAGTTCTTC
v_call: TRBV5-1; d_call: NA; j_call: TRBJ1-1; clone_size: many; cdr3_aa: CASSYWIGNTEAFF; cdr3_nt: TGCGCCAGCAGCTATTGGATAGGGAACACTGAAGCTTTCTTT
v_call: TRBV5-1; d_call: NA; j_call: TRBJ2-1; clone_size: NA; cdr3_aa: CASSRPGDEQFF; cdr3_nt: TGCGCCAGCAGCCGACCCGGGGATGAGCAGTTCTTC
v_call: TRBV6-2/TRBV6-3; d_call: NA; j_call: TRBJ2-7; clone_size: few; cdr3_aa: CASSRGVDYEQYF; cdr3_nt: TGTGCCAGCAGCCGAGGGGTTGACTACGAGCAGTACTTC
v_call: TRBV29-1; d_call: NA; j_call: TRBJ1-1; clone_size: NA; cdr3_aa: CSVGDGRRPEAFF; cdr3_nt: TGCAGCGTTGGAGACGGTAGACGACCTGAAGCTTTCTTT
v_call: TRBV11-2; d_call: NA; j_call: TRBJ1-5; clone_size: NA; cdr3_aa: CASSLGSTSSNQPQHF; cdr3_nt: TGTGCCAGCAGCCTGGGGAGCACAAGTAGCAATCAGCCCCAGCATTTT
v_call: TRBV27; d_call: TRBD1; j_call: TRBJ2-7; clone_size: NA; cdr3_aa: CASSSGTGGMYEQYF; cdr3_nt: TGTGCCAGCAGTTCTGGGACAGGGGGCATGTACGAGCAGTACTTC
v_call: TRBV5-4; d_call: TRBD2; j_call: TRBJ2-3; clone_size: few; cdr3_aa: CASSLLAGGLVDTQYF; cdr3_nt: TGTGCCAGCAGCCTGCTAGCGGGAGGGTTGGTGGATACGCAGTATTTT
v_call: TRBV20-1; d_call: TRBD1; j_call: TRBJ2-2; clone_size: medium-sized; cdr3_aa: CSAVKTGVHTGELFF; cdr3_nt: TGCAGTGCTGTTAAGACAGGGGTCCACACCGGGGAGCTGTTTTTT
v_call: TRBV3-1; d_call: NA; j_call: TRBJ2-7; clone_size: many; cdr3_aa: CASSQGVNRVHEQYF; cdr3_nt: TGTGCCAGCAGCCAAGGTGTGAACAGGGTCCACGAGCAGTACTTC
v_call: TRBV5-1; d_call: NA; j_call: TRBJ1-1; clone_size: many; cdr3_aa: CASSSQNTEAFF; cdr3_nt: TGTGCCAGCAGCTCACAGAACACTGAAGCTTTCTTT
v_call: TRBV11-2; d_call: NA; j_call: TRBJ2-1; clone_size: NA; cdr3_aa: CASSLGLQSYNEQFF; cdr3_nt: TGTGCCAGCAGCTTAGGGCTCCAATCTTACAATGAGCAGTTCTTC
v_call: TRBV20-1; d_call: TRBD2; j_call: TRBJ2-1; clone_size: NA; cdr3_aa: CSARGGLAGVSSYNEQFF; cdr3_nt: TGCAGTGCTAGGGGGGGACTAGCGGGGGTCAGCTCCTACAATGAGCAGTTCTTC
v_call: TRBV13; d_call: NA; j_call: TRBJ2-1; clone_size: few; cdr3_aa: CASSLDEDGDEQFF; cdr3_nt: TGTGCCAGCAGCTTAGACGAGGATGGCGATGAGCAGTTCTTC
v_call: TRBV4-2; d_call: NA; j_call: TRBJ1-1; clone_size: NA; cdr3_aa: CASSQAEGHPLGAFF; cdr3_nt: TGTGCCAGCAGCCAAGCGGAGGGACACCCCCTGGGAGCTTTCTTT
v_call: TRBV2; d_call: TRBD1; j_call: TRBJ2-2; clone_size: NA; cdr3_aa: CASRPWTGDVLGELFF; cdr3_nt: TGTGCCAGCAGACCATGGACAGGGGACGTACTCGGGGAGCTGTTTTTT
v_call: TRBV20-1; d_call: NA; j_call: TRBJ2-2; clone_size: few; cdr3_aa: CSASGPTNTGELFF; cdr3_nt: TGCAGTGCTAGTGGGCCTACGAACACCGGGGAGCTGTTTTTT
v_call: TRBV18; d_call: NA; j_call: TRBJ2-7; clone_size: few; cdr3_aa: CASSPPERVINEQYF; cdr3_nt: TGTGCCAGCTCACCACCGGAGAGGGTTATTAACGAGCAGTACTTC
v_call: TRBV11-2; d_call: NA; j_call: TRBJ2-2; clone_size: NA; cdr3_aa: CASSRGFQGRHGELFF; cdr3_nt: TGTGCCAGCAGCCGCGGATTTCAGGGTCGACACGGGGAGCTGTTTTTT
v_call: TRBV20-1; d_call: NA; j_call: TRBJ1-1; clone_size: NA; cdr3_aa: CSAPGEVGAEAFF; cdr3_nt: TGCAGTGCTCCCGGGGAGGTGGGAGCTGAAGCTTTCTTT
v_call: TRBV9; d_call: NA; j_call: TRBJ1-2; clone_size: NA; cdr3_aa: CASSPQTGRNVAGYTF; cdr3_nt: TGTGCCAGCAGCCCGCAGACGGGAAGAAATGTAGCTGGCTACACCTTC
v_call: TRBV5-4; d_call: TRBD2; j_call: TRBJ2-1; clone_size: NA; cdr3_aa: CASSLASGGFSYNEQFF; cdr3_nt: TGTGCCAGCAGCTTGGCTAGCGGGGGGTTCTCCTACAATGAGCAGTTCTTC
v_call: TRBV4-1; d_call: NA; j_call: TRBJ1-2; clone_size: NA; cdr3_aa: CASSQGLKGKASYGYTF; cdr3_nt: TGCGCCAGCAGCCAAGGGTTAAAGGGAAAGGCTTCCTATGGCTACACCTTC
v_call: TRBV9; d_call: NA; j_call: TRBJ1-4; clone_size: once; cdr3_aa: CASSPGGVSEKLFF; cdr3_nt: TGTGCCAGCAGTCCCGGGGGGGTTAGTGAAAAACTGTTTTTT
v_call: TRBV29-1; d_call: TRBD2; j_call: TRBJ2-2; clone_size: NA; cdr3_aa: CSVGTIQNTGELFF; cdr3_nt: TGCAGCGTGGGGACTATTCAGAACACCGGGGAGCTGTTTTTT
v_call: TRBV25-1; d_call: NA; j_call: TRBJ1-3; clone_size: NA; cdr3_aa: CASSEGGSLSGNTIYF; cdr3_nt: TGTGCCAGCAGTGAAGGAGGGAGTCTCTCTGGAAACACCATATATTTT
v_call: TRBV5-5; d_call: TRBD1; j_call: TRBJ1-1; clone_size: NA; cdr3_aa: CAGQDRGRGSNTEAFF; cdr3_nt: TGTGCCGGCCAGGACAGGGGAAGGGGGTCGAACACTGAAGCTTTCTTT
v_call: TRBV4-1; d_call: NA; j_call: TRBJ1-1; clone_size: NA; cdr3_aa: CASGLIWGDEAFF; cdr3_nt: TGCGCCAGCGGCCTAATATGGGGGGATGAAGCTTTCTTT
v_call: TRBV10-3; d_call: TRBD1; j_call: TRBJ2-7; clone_size: NA; cdr3_aa: CAISRQGLLSYEQYF; cdr3_nt: TGTGCCATCAGTAGACAGGGCCTATTATCCTACGAGCAGTACTTC
v_call: TRBV7-9; d_call: TRBD2; j_call: TRBJ2-3; clone_size: many; cdr3_aa: CASTSTSELGDTQYF; cdr3_nt: TGTGCCAGCACCTCCACTAGCGAGTTAGGAGATACGCAGTATTTT
v_call: TRBV10-3; d_call: NA; j_call: TRBJ2-1; clone_size: NA; cdr3_aa: CAISEGVKLDNEQFF; cdr3_nt: TGTGCCATCAGTGAAGGGGTTAAGCTCGACAATGAGCAGTTCTTC
v_call: TRBV4-1; d_call: TRBD1; j_call: TRBJ1-6; clone_size: NA; cdr3_aa: CASSTQGSSPLHF; cdr3_nt: TGCGCCAGCAGCACACAGGGGAGTTCACCCCTCCACTTT